The sequence of this TCR beta chain was determined in a study of blood T cell repertoires in COVID-19. TCRdb keeps only in-frame clones here, not all; method: immunoSEQ multiplex PCR. The sample lists about 300,000 clones, roughly 89% occurring once. Germline V gives CDR1 SGHAT, CDR2 FQNNGV. Trimming removed 4 bases at V and 0 bases at J, with 15 bases between. This CDR3 is built from 17 residues. The genes are TRBV11-2 and TRBJ2-2; D call uncertain. The origin of this receptor is a woman aged 45-65 years who had been exposed to COVID-19. The sequenced sample was PBMCs or T cells enriched from blood (not recorded which). CDR3 sequence (DNA): TGTGCCAGCAGCTCCGTTTCCGGCGGATCGAACACCGGGGAGCTGTTTTTT. Protein sequence: CASSSVSGGSNTGELFF.